The 15 T cell receptor beta chains given below trace back to one sample, sequenced in a study of glioma-infiltrating T cells. TCR alpha and beta CDR3 regions were amplified from RNA using iRepertoire nested multiplex PCR. One entry per CDR3 protein results from TCRdb running MiXCR on the multiplex PCR reads. This table has more than 85,000 distinct CDR3 sequences, less than 30% appearing once. The sample consisted of glioma tissue, nonneoplastic brain tissue, or PBMCs (not recorded which). The receptors originated from a human donor with low-grade glioma or glioblastoma, undergoing nonglioma brain surgery, or in good health (not recorded which).

The genes are TRBV29-1 and TRBJ2-5; 7 bases map to TRBD2. Germline trimming cut 5 bases from V and 5 bases from J; bases unmatched to any gene: 5. The CDR3 covers 12 residues. The germline gives CDR1 SQVTM, CDR2 ANQGSEA. The CDR3 DNA sequence: TGCAGCGTTTGGGGCGGGAGTGAGACCCAGTACTTC. Translating gives CSVWGGSETQYF.

This clonotype was picked up many times. The chain recombines TRBV24-1 with TRBJ2-5; D is unclear. V was pared by 3 bases and J by 2 bases, with 6 bases between. The CDR3 length is 13 residues. Germline values: CDR1 KGHDR, CDR2 SFDVKD. CDR3 coding DNA: TGTGCCACCAGTGATGGATCACAAGAGACCCAGTACTTC. Protein: CATSDGSQETQYF.

This clonotype was detected ten times or more. V is TRBV27 and J is TRBJ1-6, with D possibly matching TRBD1 (5 bases). V was trimmed by 9 bases and J by 7 bases, leaving 28 bases between them. This CDR3 has 18 residues. The germline V gene encodes CDR1 MNHEY and CDR2 SMNVEV (reference sequence). The CDR3 is CARTPRGRPGSENSPLHF. The CDR3 region has the DNA TGTGCCAGAACCCCCCGGGGACGGCCGGGCAGTGAAAATTCACCCCTCCACTTT.

The table lists this clonotype with many counts. The rearrangement uses TRBV24-1 and TRBJ2-5, with 9 bases fitting TRBD2. The CDR3 totals 17 residues. The germline gives CDR1 KGHDR, CDR2 SFDVKD. With 4 bases clipped from V and 1 base from J, the junction kept 9 bases outside the gene matches. The CDR3 sequence is CATSDSSLAGFQETQYF. The CDR3 DNA sequence: TGTGCCACCAGTGACTCCTCACTAGCGGGCTTCCAAGAGACCCAGTACTTC.

The rearrangement uses TRBV19 and TRBJ2-7; 9 bases are a match to TRBD1. Germline CDR1 reads LNHDA; CDR2 reads SQIVND (reference sequence). The CDR3 contains 15 residues. Trimming cost V 5 bases and J 0 bases; bases outside gene matches: 5. This CDR3 reads CASSGQGLSSYEQYF. The CDR3 DNA is TGTGCCAGTAGTGGACAGGGGTTGAGCTCCTACGAGCAGTACTTC.

As to this clonotype: A much larger clonotype is one base distant, so this may be a read error. The chain is built from TRBV12-3 or TRBV12-4 and TRBJ1-5; D is possibly TRBD1 (6 bases). The CDR3 spans 15 residues. Here the CDR3 reads CASSGGGRAGQPRHF. DNA of the CDR3: TGTGCCAGCAGTGGGGGGGGCAGGGCGGGTCAGCCCCGGCATTTT.

The chain links TRBV28 to TRBJ1-2; D is possibly TRBD1 (6 bases). CDR3 size: 17 residues. The germline gives CDR1 MDHEN, CDR2 SYDVKM. V was shortened by 10 bases and J by 6 bases, with 30 bases between the two germline ends. CDR3 loop: CAISPGGGRGGIDGYTF. In DNA form, the CDR3 reads TGTGCCATCAGCCCCGGTGGGGGCAGGGGTGGGATCGATGGCTACACCTTC.

This clonotype occurred many times. With a much larger clone just one base away, this may be a read error. The chain recombines TRBV20-1 with TRBJ1-1, with D possibly TRBD1 on 5 matching bases. This CDR3 is built from 14 residues. Germline V CDR1 and CDR2: DFQATT, SNEGSKA (reference sequence). For the CDR3, the DNA is TGCAGTGTTAGAGGAGTCCAGGGCTACACTGAAGCTTTCTTT. Amino acids: CSVRGVQGYTEAFF.

This clonotype has ten or more counts. The chain's CDR3 is CASSYNQPQHF. The CDR3 bases are TGTGCCAGCAGCTACAATCAGCCCCAGCATTTT. The chain is built from TRBV28 and TRBJ1-5; no firm D call. Germline assignment: CDR1 MDHEN and CDR2 SYDVKM. The CDR3 sequence is 11 residues long. The V end was cut by 6 bases, the J end by 3 bases, with 3 bases between.

This clonotype showed up many times. V usage is TRBV6-1 and J usage is TRBJ2-1, with no clear D. This CDR3 is 15 amino acids long. The germline gives CDR1 MNHNS, CDR2 SASEGT. V was clipped by 5 bases and J by 4 bases, with 15 bases between them. The DNA for the CDR3 is TGTGCCAGCAGTCCACAAGTCCCTGATTACAATGAGCAGTTCTTC. This sequence encodes CASSPQVPDYNEQFF.

The chain has TRBV4-1 and TRBJ2-3; 7 nucleotides agree with TRBD2. V lost 0 bases, J lost 0 bases, and 12 bases stayed unmatched. The CDR3 has 19 amino acids. The germline gives CDR1 MGHRA, CDR2 YSYEKL. The CDR3 is CASSQERVAGVTSTDTQYF. CDR3 bases: TGCGCCAGCAGCCAAGAGAGAGTAGCGGGCGTGACTAGCACAGATACGCAGTATTTT.

The chain has TRBV14 and TRBJ2-7; D gene unclear. The CDR3 is made up of 16 amino acids. Looked up from germline, CDR1 is SGHDN and CDR2 is FVKESK. Trimming took off 1 base at V and 3 bases at J, with 16 bases between the two ends. The CDR3 coding sequence is TGTGCCAGCAGCCAAGCCCGTTACACGCGGCTCTACGAGCAGTACTTC. Translation: CASSQARYTRLYEQYF.

In the case of this clonotype: A much larger clone sits a single nucleotide away, making a read error possible. This chain uses TRBV9 with TRBJ1-2; the match to TRBD1 covers 12 bases. V dropped 3 bases and J dropped 2; count of bases not matched to a gene: 8. This CDR3 contains 17 residues. CDR1 SGDLS and CDR2 YYNGEE come from the germline V gene. The CDR3 DNA reads TGTGCCAGCAGCGAAGGAAAGGGACAGGGGGCAAACTATGGCTACACCTTC. Translated, it gives CASSEGKGQGANYGYTF.

This clonotype was seen only a few times. A much larger clone differs from this one at a single base, so this may be a read error. This chain joins TRBV4-3 and TRBJ1-2; D is ambiguous. The germline V gene has CDR1 LGHNA and CDR2 YSLEER. The V end lost 0 bases, the J end lost 4 bases, and 9 bases lay between the germline ends. This CDR3 contains 14 residues. The CDR3 DNA reads as TGCGCCAGCAGCCAAGACGGGGTAGGCTATGGCTACACCTTC. This gives the protein CASSQDGVGYGYTF.

Concerning this clonotype itself: The junction and the germline gene differ at one end; a read error may be behind it. The gene calls are TRBV29-1 and TRBJ2-6; 7 nucleotides line up with TRBD2. The CDR3 runs 16 residues. Germline-derived CDR1 and CDR2 are SQVTM and ANQGSEA. The CDR3 loop is CSVIGAGLFGANVLAF. In DNA, the CDR3 is TGCAGCGTTATAGGAGCGGGGCTTTTTGGGGCCAACGTCCTGGCTTTC.